This TCR beta chain was profiled in a study of T cell repertoires in cytomegalovirus infection. Across the study: CMV infection and matching HLA type were both indicated by public TCR beta signatures.

Each CDR3 protein gets one entry after TCRdb re-called the reads with MiXCR. Of about 770,000 distinct CDR3 sequences detected, just under 30% appear once; the ten largest clones hold less than 15%. Study-level points and caveats: People with CMV and the relevant HLA were identified by cumulative public TCR beta family frequency.

The germline V gene encodes CDR1 MNHNS and CDR2 SASEGT. CDR3 length: 12 amino acids. The sample holds a few counts of this clonotype. Its antigen is not identified. An end of the junction differs from the germline gene, which may be a read error. This sample comprised cultured CD8+ T cells from PBMCs, obtained from culture after CMV antigen stimulation. The chain carries TRBV6-1 and TRBJ1-1; no definite D call. The receptor's source is a human donor in good health (CMV status not recorded). Some clones in this sample may be carry-over from other donors' samples. The CDR3 nucleotides read TGTGCCAGCAGTAAAGCTGGGACTGAAGCTTTCTTT. Residues: CASSKAGTEAFF.